These 21 T cell receptor beta chains were sequenced from one sample in a study of response to subunit inactivated influenza vaccine. TCRdb re-called the RT-PCR reads with MiXCR, one entry per CDR3 protein. The data show approximately 700,000 distinct CDR3 sequences, about 15% seen once. Source: PBMCs from blood, taken 14 to 15 days before vaccination. The receptors were gathered from a man in his fifties who received an inactivated influenza vaccine.

This clonotype was seen at least ten times. The chain has TRBV5-1 and TRBJ2-1; D is possibly TRBD1 (6 bases). The CDR3 loop spans 16 amino acids. Germline CDR1 and CDR2: SGHRS and YFSETQ. V lost 1 base and J lost 5, with 16 bases in between. Here the CDR3 reads CASSLYGQGSNNEQFF. For the CDR3, the DNA is TGCGCCAGCAGCTTGTATGGGCAGGGGTCGAACAATGAGCAGTTCTTC.

Turning to this clonotype: The junction does not match germline at one end; this may be a read error. This chain connects TRBV5-1 to TRBJ2-1, with 12 bases lining up with TRBD2. Germline V gives CDR1 SGHRS, CDR2 YFSETQ. The CDR3 has 14 amino acids. The chain's CDR3 is CASSGSSGGAGEQF. CDR3 nucleotides: TGCGCCAGCAGCGGATCTAGCGGGGGGGCCGGTGAGCAGTTC.

This clonotype appeared many times. V gene TRBV28 combines with J gene TRBJ2-2; TRBD1 or TRBD2 may be the D gene (6 bases each). Germline V CDR1 and CDR2: MDHEN, SYDVKM. Trimming cost V 7 bases and J 5 bases, with 11 bases left between them. The length of the CDR3 is 13 residues. In DNA form, the CDR3 reads TGTGCCAGCAAGGAAGGGGGGACCGGGGAGCTGTTTTTT. Translation: CASKEGGTGELFF.

This clonotype was observed a handful of times. The V gene is TRBV7-9, the J gene TRBJ2-7, with 7 bases identical to TRBD1. This CDR3 contains 16 residues. Per germline, CDR1 SEHNR and CDR2 FQNEAQ (reference sequence). With 3 bases clipped from V and 4 bases from J, the junction kept 12 bases outside the gene matches. The CDR3 spells CASSFGKHRGQYEQYF. Written as DNA, the CDR3 is TGTGCCAGCAGCTTCGGGAAGCACAGGGGTCAATACGAGCAGTACTTC.

This sequence joins TRBV20-1 and TRBJ2-7; 10 bases map to TRBD2. There are 17 residues in the CDR3. V gave up 6 bases and J gave up 5 bases; unmatched junction bases: 19. From germline, CDR1 is DFQATT and CDR2 SNEGSKA (reference sequence). In DNA, the CDR3 is TGCAGTGCCCGCGTCCCGGCTAGCGGGAGAATGTCCCACGAGCAGTACTTC. Translated: CSARVPASGRMSHEQYF.

Notes on this clonotype: Mismatch with germline at one junction end may stem from a read error. J is TRBJ1-1 and V is TRBV19, with unresolved D. Germline values: CDR1 LNHDA, CDR2 SQIVND (reference sequence). The CDR3 consists of 11 residues. The DNA of the CDR3 is TGTGCCAGTAGGATAGGGCCTGAAGCTTTCTTT. It encodes CASRIGPEAFF.

V usage is TRBV28 and J usage is TRBJ2-7, with D unclear. From germline, CDR1 is MDHEN and CDR2 SYDVKM. The CDR3 is 16 residues long. Trimming stripped 7 bases from V and 0 bases from J, with 19 bases between. The CDR3 DNA sequence: TGTGCCAGCATCCCAGCTTACGGAAAGAGCTCCTACGAGCAGTACTTC. This translates into CASIPAYGKSSYEQYF.

V and J are TRBV15 and TRBJ2-3, with 8 bases lining up with TRBD1. The J segment lost 1 base and the V segment lost 1 base, leaving 4 bases of the junction unmatched. The germline gives CDR1 LNHNV, CDR2 YYDKDF (reference sequence). There are 16 residues in the CDR3. The CDR3 DNA follows: TGTGCCACCAGCAGAGCCTTGACAGGGGGCACAGATACGCAGTATTTT. Amino acids: CATSRALTGGTDTQYF.

This clonotype was seen repeatedly, ten times or more. The chain is built from TRBV7-3 and TRBJ2-7, with 8 bases matching TRBD2. With 4 bases clipped from V and 0 bases from J, the junction kept 2 bases outside the gene matches. The germline gives CDR1 SGHTA, CDR2 FQGTGA. This CDR3 is 14 amino acids long. This chain's CDR3 is CASSSSGSSYEQYF. CDR3 nucleotide sequence: TGTGCCAGCAGCTCGAGCGGGAGCTCCTACGAGCAGTACTTC. The variable domain in full, with the rest retrieved from reference TRBV7-3 and TRBJ2-7, is GAGVSQTPSNKVTEKGKYVELRCDPISGHTALYWYRQSLGQGPEFLIYFQGTGAADDSGLPNDRFFAVRPEGSVSTLKIQRTERGDSAVYLCASSSSGSSYEQYFGPGTRLTVT.

This clonotype has just a few counts. This rearrangement joins TRBV19 to TRBJ1-5, with D unclear. CDR3 length: 13 residues. V lost 2 bases and J lost 5, with 7 bases in between. CDR1 and CDR2 (germline): LNHDA, SQIVND (reference sequence). The CDR3 protein is CASSITRDQPQHF. CDR3 bases: TGTGCCAGTAGTATAACAAGGGATCAGCCCCAGCATTTT. Supplemented by reference TRBV19 and TRBJ1-5, the full variable domain reads DGGITQSPKYLFRKEGQNVTLSCEQNLNHDAMYWYRQDPGQGLRLIYYSQIVNDFQKGDIAEGYSVSREKKESFPLTVTSAQKNPTAFYLCASSITRDQPQHFGDGTRLSIL.

Only a few counts were recorded for this clonotype. This rearrangement joins TRBV29-1 to TRBJ2-7; perhaps TRBD1 as D (7 bases). Germline V gene data show CDR1 as SQVTM and CDR2 as ANQGSEA. The CDR3 is 14 residues long. Trimming removed 4 bases from V and 3 bases from J, with 16 bases in between. Written as DNA, the CDR3 is TGCAGCGTTGGACCTAGACAGGGACTCTACGAGCAGTACTTC. Its protein product is CSVGPRQGLYEQYF.

This clonotype has a handful of counts. This chain joins TRBV28 and TRBJ2-3; 7 nucleotides agree with TRBD2. Germline V gene lookup returns CDR1 MDHEN and CDR2 SYDVKM. Trimming cost V 6 bases and J 5 bases; bases outside gene matches: 20. The CDR3 has 18 residues. CDR3 region: CASSNAGTTKPPRDTQYF. The CDR3 bases are TGTGCCAGCAGCAACGCCGGGACTACCAAGCCTCCCCGAGATACGCAGTATTTT. Complete variable domain (other parts from reference TRBV28 and TRBJ2-3): DVKVTQSSRYLVKRTGEKVFLECVQDMDHENMFWYRQDPGLGLRLIYFSYDVKMKEKGDIPEGYSVSREKKERFSLILESASTNQTSMYLCASSNAGTTKPPRDTQYFGPGTRLTVL.

The rearrangement links TRBV6-5 to TRBJ1-1; 10 nucleotides match TRBD1. This CDR3 comprises 19 residues. In germline, CDR1 is MNHEY, CDR2 SVGAGI. Germline trimming cut 0 bases from V and 0 bases from J; bases unmatched to any gene: 10. CDR3 bases: TGTGCCAGCAGTTACTCTTATGGGGGACAGGGGATGGTGAACACTGAAGCTTTCTTT. Its translation: CASSYSYGGQGMVNTEAFF.

CDR3 sequence reads: CASSERRKTSGNEQFF. DNA for the CDR3: TGTGCCAGCAGCGAACGAAGAAAGACTAGCGGCAATGAGCAGTTCTTC. The chain is built from TRBV7-2 and TRBJ2-1; 9 bases agree with TRBD2. The V gene's germline CDR1 is SGHTA and CDR2 FQGNSA. V lost 5 bases to trimming and J lost 6 bases; unmatched junction nucleotides: 11. This CDR3 has 16 amino acids. Based on the CDR3 plus reference TRBV7-2 and TRBJ2-1, the full variable domain is GAGVSQSPSNKVTEKGKDVELRCDPISGHTALYWYRQSLGQGLEFLIYFQGNSAPDKSGLPSDRFSAERTGGSVSTLTIQRTQQEDSAVYLCASSERRKTSGNEQFFGPGTRLTVL.

This rearrangement joins TRBV7-9 to TRBJ2-7; 9 nucleotides agree with TRBD2. Germline V lookup: CDR1 SEHNR, CDR2 FQNEAQ (reference sequence). The CDR3 length is 16 residues. V gave up 1 base and J gave up 5 bases; unmatched junction bases: 9. CDR3 amino acids: CASSLGGNSGRDEQYF. The DNA for the CDR3 is TGTGCCAGCAGCTTAGGGGGGAATAGCGGGAGAGACGAGCAGTACTTC.

This rearrangement joins TRBV5-4 to TRBJ2-1; no firm D call. The germline V and J ends were trimmed by 4 bases and 4 bases, with 12 bases remaining between them. This CDR3 has 14 amino acids. CDR1 and CDR2 (germline): SGHNT, YYREEE (reference sequence). Here the CDR3 DNA reads TGTGCCAGCAGCGAGATGGAAAGGTACAATGAGCAGTTCTTC. Amino acids: CASSEMERYNEQFF. The whole variable domain, remainder taken from reference TRBV5-4 and TRBJ2-1, is ETGVTQSPTHLIKTRGQQVTLRCSSQSGHNTVSWYQQALGQGPQFIFQYYREEENGRGNFPPRFSGLQFPNYSSELNVNALELDDSALYLCASSEMERYNEQFFGPGTRLTVL.

This clonotype was seen ten or more times. The chain is built from TRBV7-2 and TRBJ2-5; TRBD1 might be the D (6 bases). Trimming pared 1 base from V and 0 bases from J, leaving 9 bases between. Germline loops: CDR1 SGHTA, CDR2 FQGNSA. The CDR3 runs to 15 residues. CDR3 DNA sequence: TGTGCCAGCAGCTTAGTCCGGACAGACCAAGAGACCCAGTACTTC. It specifies CASSLVRTDQETQYF. Drawing the rest from reference TRBV7-2 and TRBJ2-5, the complete variable domain is GAGVSQSPSNKVTEKGKDVELRCDPISGHTALYWYRQSLGQGLEFLIYFQGNSAPDKSGLPSDRFSAERTGGSVSTLTIQRTQQEDSAVYLCASSLVRTDQETQYFGPGTRLLVL.

This chain joins TRBV7-8 and TRBJ1-1; D is unclear. The germline gives CDR1 SGHVS, CDR2 FQNEAQ. The CDR3 contains 14 residues. Trimming removed 0 bases at V and 5 bases at J, with 10 bases between. The CDR3 here is CASSLASRGTEAFF. CDR3 in DNA: TGTGCCAGCAGCTTAGCGTCGCGGGGAACTGAAGCTTTCTTT.

The genes are TRBV6-2 or TRBV6-3 and TRBJ2-1; D gene uncertain. The CDR3 sequence is 12 residues long. V was clipped by 3 bases and J by 5 bases, with 5 bases between them. CDR1 is MNHEY, CDR2 SVGEGT, per germline. CDR3 DNA: TGTGCCAGCAGTTATTTGGACAATGAGCAGTTCTTC. It yields the protein CASSYLDNEQFF.

This clonotype has ten or more counts. The chain employs TRBV29-1 and TRBJ2-1; tentatively, D is TRBD2 (5 bases). Deletions cut 4 bases from V and 8 bases from J, with 12 bases between. The CDR3 is 12 residues long. Germline V gene sequence: CDR1 SQVTM, CDR2 ANQGSEA. CDR3 in DNA: TGCAGCGTTGCCCACGGGGTCGATGAGCAGTTCTTC. Its protein product is CSVAHGVDEQFF.

Many counts were recorded for this clonotype. V is TRBV29-1 and J is TRBJ2-5; 10 bases fit TRBD2. The CDR3 spans 14 residues. With V trimmed by 4 bases and J by 5 bases, 7 bases remained unmatched. Germline CDR1 is SQVTM and CDR2 is ANQGSEA. CDR3 in amino acids: CSVVSLAGVETQYF. CDR3 nucleotide sequence: TGCAGCGTTGTGTCCCTAGCGGGGGTGGAGACCCAGTACTTC.